These T cell receptor beta chains were read from a single sample in a study of vaccination effects on CD4 cells after COVID-19. Their recognized antigens are unknown. Sequencing used immunoSEQ multiplex PCR; TCRdb keeps in-frame clones, though not all of them. The sample holds 45,000 to 60,000 clones, roughly two thirds seen once. Sample: CD4+ T cells from PBMCs cultured without peptide, taken after COVID-19 vaccination. The receptors come from a human donor who received a COVID-19 vaccine. The CDR3 runs from the conserved cysteine through the conserved F or W. The order of the fields is CDR3 protein, CDR3 DNA, J gene, clone size, V gene, D gene. The D gene is left open where the match is weak. Clone size is shown for a subset of rows, as once, few, many or a class of expanded clone.

CDR3 protein: CASSPQDLVYGYTF
CDR3 DNA: TGTGCCAGCTCACCACAAGACCTAGTCTATGGCTACACCTTC
J gene: TRBJ1-2
clone size: NA
V gene: TRBV18
D gene: NA

CDR3 protein: CASSLDLNTGELFF
CDR3 DNA: TGCGCCAGCAGCTTGGACTTAAACACCGGGGAGCTGTTTTTT
J gene: TRBJ2-2
clone size: NA
V gene: TRBV5-1
D gene: NA

CDR3 protein: CASSYPGILGNYEQYF
CDR3 DNA: TGTGCCAGCAGTTATCCAGGGATTCTTGGGAACTACGAGCAGTACTTC
J gene: TRBJ2-7
clone size: NA
V gene: TRBV6-5
D gene: NA

CDR3 protein: CASSYSQGGGYGYTF
CDR3 DNA: TGTGCCAGCAGTTACTCCCAGGGCGGGGGCTATGGCTACACCTTC
J gene: TRBJ1-2
clone size: NA
V gene: TRBV6-5
D gene: NA

CDR3 protein: CASTWTGSKISYNEQFF
CDR3 DNA: TGTGCCAGCACCTGGACGGGTTCTAAAATCTCCTACAATGAGCAGTTCTTC
J gene: TRBJ2-1
clone size: few
V gene: TRBV27
D gene: NA

CDR3 protein: CATSSHGRISYEQYF
CDR3 DNA: TGTGCCACCAGCTCCCACGGACGTATTTCCTACGAGCAGTACTTC
J gene: TRBJ2-7
clone size: NA
V gene: TRBV15
D gene: NA

CDR3 protein: CAIISSLAGDYEQYF
CDR3 DNA: TGTGCCATCATCTCTTCTCTAGCGGGGGATTACGAGCAGTACTTC
J gene: TRBJ2-7
clone size: NA
V gene: TRBV10-3
D gene: TRBD2

CDR3 protein: CASSGDRGGEKLFF
CDR3 DNA: TGTGCCAGTAGTGGGGACAGGGGAGGTGAAAAACTGTTTTTT
J gene: TRBJ1-4
clone size: NA
V gene: TRBV19
D gene: TRBD1

CDR3 protein: CASSLVFTSTGYTF
CDR3 DNA: TGTGCCAGCAGCTTAGTGTTTACGTCCACGGGCTACACCTTC
J gene: TRBJ1-2
clone size: NA
V gene: TRBV7-9
D gene: NA

CDR3 protein: CASSAPGQTTGPGGYTF
CDR3 DNA: TGTGCCAGTAGTGCCCCGGGACAGACTACCGGGCCTGGTGGCTACACCTTC
J gene: TRBJ1-2
clone size: NA
V gene: TRBV19
D gene: TRBD1

CDR3 protein: CASSLGLAENIQYF
CDR3 DNA: TGTGCCAGCAGTTTGGGACTAGCGGAAAACATTCAGTACTTC
J gene: TRBJ2-4
clone size: NA
V gene: TRBV27
D gene: TRBD2

CDR3 protein: CASSGGAGGPNTGELFF
CDR3 DNA: TGTGCCAGCAGTGGAGGAGCGGGAGGGCCGAACACCGGGGAGCTGTTTTTT
J gene: TRBJ2-2
clone size: NA
V gene: TRBV5-4
D gene: TRBD2

CDR3 protein: CASSIGGRRETQYF
CDR3 DNA: TGTGCCAGTAGTATTGGGGGAAGGAGAGAGACCCAGTACTTC
J gene: TRBJ2-5
clone size: NA
V gene: TRBV19
D gene: NA

CDR3 protein: CASSFRGQGAYGYTF
CDR3 DNA: TGCGCCAGCAGCTTCCGAGGACAGGGGGCTTATGGCTACACCTTC
J gene: TRBJ1-2
clone size: NA
V gene: TRBV4-1
D gene: TRBD1

CDR3 protein: CASSEEGTLCNNEQYF
CDR3 DNA: TGCGCCAGCAGTGAGGAGGGGACACTTTGCAACAACGAGCAGTACTTC
J gene: TRBJ2-7
clone size: few
V gene: TRBV10-1
D gene: NA

CDR3 protein: CASSLDSWEKLFF
CDR3 DNA: TGTGCCAGCAGCTTAGATTCGTGGGAAAAACTGTTTTTT
J gene: TRBJ1-4
clone size: NA
V gene: TRBV7-9
D gene: NA

CDR3 protein: CASRTTGTSTYEQYF
CDR3 DNA: TGCGCCAGCAGGACTACCGGGACTAGCACCTACGAGCAGTACTTC
J gene: TRBJ2-7
clone size: NA
V gene: TRBV5-1
D gene: TRBD2

CDR3 protein: CASSLGDRGLSPLHF
CDR3 DNA: TGCGCCAGCAGCTTGGGGGACAGGGGGCTTTCACCCCTCCACTTT
J gene: TRBJ1-6
clone size: NA
V gene: TRBV5-1
D gene: TRBD1

CDR3 protein: CASSEGRSGGKAFF
CDR3 DNA: TGTGCCAGCAGTGAAGGGAGATCAGGGGGGAAAGCTTTCTTT
J gene: TRBJ1-1
clone size: NA
V gene: TRBV6-1
D gene: TRBD1

CDR3 protein: CASSQADPGRNEQYF
CDR3 DNA: TGCGCCAGCAGCCAAGCAGACCCGGGAAGGAACGAGCAGTACTTC
J gene: TRBJ2-7
clone size: NA
V gene: TRBV4-1
D gene: NA

CDR3 protein: CASRRDSSFSGANVLTF
CDR3 DNA: TGTGCCAGCAGGCGGGACAGTTCTTTCTCTGGGGCCAACGTCCTGACTTTC
J gene: TRBJ2-6
clone size: once
V gene: TRBV3-1/TRBV3-2
D gene: NA

CDR3 protein: CASSPGNTEAFF
CDR3 DNA: TGTGCCAGCTCACCAGGGAACACTGAAGCTTTCTTT
J gene: TRBJ1-1
clone size: NA
V gene: TRBV18
D gene: NA

CDR3 protein: CASSEVLAGYNEQFF
CDR3 DNA: TGTGCCAGCAGTGAAGTACTAGCGGGTTACAATGAGCAGTTCTTC
J gene: TRBJ2-1
clone size: few
V gene: TRBV2
D gene: TRBD2

CDR3 protein: CASSPQAGLSDTQYF
CDR3 DNA: TGTGCCAGCAGCCCCCAAGCAGGTCTCTCAGATACGCAGTATTTT
J gene: TRBJ2-3
clone size: NA
V gene: TRBV9
D gene: NA

CDR3 protein: CASSRGQGLDTEAFF
CDR3 DNA: TGTGCCAGCAGTCGGGGACAGGGACTCGACACTGAAGCTTTCTTT
J gene: TRBJ1-1
clone size: NA
V gene: TRBV6-5
D gene: TRBD1